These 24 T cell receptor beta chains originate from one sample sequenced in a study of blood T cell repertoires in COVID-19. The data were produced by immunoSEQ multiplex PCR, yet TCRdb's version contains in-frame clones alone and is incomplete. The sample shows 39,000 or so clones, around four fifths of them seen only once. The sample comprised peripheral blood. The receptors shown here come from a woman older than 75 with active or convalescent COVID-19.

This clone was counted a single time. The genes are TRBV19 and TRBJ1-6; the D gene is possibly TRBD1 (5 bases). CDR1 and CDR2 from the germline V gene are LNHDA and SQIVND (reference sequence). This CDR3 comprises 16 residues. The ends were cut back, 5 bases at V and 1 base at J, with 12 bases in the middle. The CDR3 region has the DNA TGTGCCAGTAGTCCCGCCGGGGGGTCCTATAATTCACCCCTCCACTTT. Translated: CASSPAGGSYNSPLHF.

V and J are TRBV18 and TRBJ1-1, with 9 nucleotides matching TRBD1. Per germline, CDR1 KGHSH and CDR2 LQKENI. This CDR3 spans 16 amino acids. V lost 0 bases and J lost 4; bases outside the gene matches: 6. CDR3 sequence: CASSPPGTGSSTEAFF. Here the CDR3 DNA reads TGTGCCAGCTCACCACCGGGGACAGGGTCGAGCACTGAAGCTTTCTTT.

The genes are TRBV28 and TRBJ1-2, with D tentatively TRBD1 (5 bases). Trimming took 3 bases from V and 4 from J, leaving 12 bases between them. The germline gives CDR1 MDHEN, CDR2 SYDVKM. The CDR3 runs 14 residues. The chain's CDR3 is CASSFPRQSYGYTF. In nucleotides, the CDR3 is TGTGCCAGCAGTTTTCCTCGACAGTCCTATGGCTACACCTTC.

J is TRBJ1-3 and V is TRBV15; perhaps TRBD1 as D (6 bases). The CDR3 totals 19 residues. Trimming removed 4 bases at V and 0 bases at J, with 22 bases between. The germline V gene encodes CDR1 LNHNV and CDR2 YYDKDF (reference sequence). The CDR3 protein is CATSIINTATGLSGNTIYF. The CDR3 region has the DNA TGTGCCACCAGCATCATAAACACTGCGACAGGCCTCTCTGGAAACACCATATATTTT.

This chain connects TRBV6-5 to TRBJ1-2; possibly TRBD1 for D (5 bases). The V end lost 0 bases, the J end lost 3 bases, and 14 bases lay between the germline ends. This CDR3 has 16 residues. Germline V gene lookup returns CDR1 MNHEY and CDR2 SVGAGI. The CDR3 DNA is TGTGCCAGCAGTTACTCGGGACTCCCAAGTCACTATGGCTACACCTTC. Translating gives CASSYSGLPSHYGYTF.

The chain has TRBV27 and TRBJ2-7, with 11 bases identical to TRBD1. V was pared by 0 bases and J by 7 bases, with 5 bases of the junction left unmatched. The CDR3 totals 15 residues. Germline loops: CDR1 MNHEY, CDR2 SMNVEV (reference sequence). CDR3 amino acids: CASSLSGQGVWEQYF. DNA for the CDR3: TGTGCCAGCAGTTTATCGGGACAGGGGGTATGGGAGCAGTACTTC.

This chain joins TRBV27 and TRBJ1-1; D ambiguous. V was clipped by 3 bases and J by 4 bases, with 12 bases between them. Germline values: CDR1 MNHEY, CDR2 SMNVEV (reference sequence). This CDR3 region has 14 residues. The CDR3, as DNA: TGTGCCAGCAGTTTGGGGTTCGGGGTCACTGAAGCTTTCTTT. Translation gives CASSLGFGVTEAFF.

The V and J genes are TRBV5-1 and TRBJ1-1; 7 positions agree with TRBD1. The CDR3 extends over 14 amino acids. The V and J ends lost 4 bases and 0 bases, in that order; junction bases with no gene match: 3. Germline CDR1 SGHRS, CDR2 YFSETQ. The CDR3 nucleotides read TGCGCCAGCAGCCGGGACAGCGTGAACACTGAAGCTTTCTTT. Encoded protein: CASSRDSVNTEAFF.

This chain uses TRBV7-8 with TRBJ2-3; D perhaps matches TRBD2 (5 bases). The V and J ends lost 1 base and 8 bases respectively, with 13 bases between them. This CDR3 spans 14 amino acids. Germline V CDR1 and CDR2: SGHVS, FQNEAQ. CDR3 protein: CASSLERLGGTQYF. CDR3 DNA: TGTGCCAGCAGCTTAGAGCGGTTGGGCGGTACGCAGTATTTT.

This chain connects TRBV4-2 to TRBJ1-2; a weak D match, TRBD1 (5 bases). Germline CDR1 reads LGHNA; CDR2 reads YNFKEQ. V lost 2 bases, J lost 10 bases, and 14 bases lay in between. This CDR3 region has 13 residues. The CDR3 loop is CASSQTPDSVYTF. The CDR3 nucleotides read TGTGCCAGCAGCCAAACACCCGACAGCGTCTACACCTTC.

DNA of the CDR3: TGTGCCAGCTCACCGGGGGTAGCGGGAACCTCCACAGATACGCAGTATTTT. Amino acid sequence: CASSPGVAGTSTDTQYF. V is TRBV18 and J is TRBJ2-3; 8 nucleotides agree with TRBD2. This CDR3 is built from 17 residues. CDR1 is KGHSH, CDR2 LQKENI, per germline. The V segment lost 3 bases and the J segment 2 bases; nucleotides outside the gene matches: 10.

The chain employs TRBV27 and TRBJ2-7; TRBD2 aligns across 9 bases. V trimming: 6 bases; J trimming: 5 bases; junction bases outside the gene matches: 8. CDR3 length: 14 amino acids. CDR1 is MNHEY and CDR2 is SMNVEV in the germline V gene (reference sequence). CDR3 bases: TGTGCCAGCAGAAGGGCTAGCGGGACTGACGAGCAGTACTTC. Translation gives CASRRASGTDEQYF.

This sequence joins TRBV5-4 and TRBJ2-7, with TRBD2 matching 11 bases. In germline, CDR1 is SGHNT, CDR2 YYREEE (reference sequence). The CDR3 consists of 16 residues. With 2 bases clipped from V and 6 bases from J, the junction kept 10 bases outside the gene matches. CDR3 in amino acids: CASSFSTSGSMGEQYF. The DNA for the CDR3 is TGTGCCAGCAGCTTCAGTACTAGCGGGAGTATGGGCGAGCAGTACTTC.

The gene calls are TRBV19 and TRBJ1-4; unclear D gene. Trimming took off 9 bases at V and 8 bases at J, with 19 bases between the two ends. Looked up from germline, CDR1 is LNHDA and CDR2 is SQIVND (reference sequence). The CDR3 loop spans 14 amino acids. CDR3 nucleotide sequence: TGTGCCAGCCGAAAGGAGTTCGGGGTGGAAAAACTGTTTTTT. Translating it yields CASRKEFGVEKLFF.

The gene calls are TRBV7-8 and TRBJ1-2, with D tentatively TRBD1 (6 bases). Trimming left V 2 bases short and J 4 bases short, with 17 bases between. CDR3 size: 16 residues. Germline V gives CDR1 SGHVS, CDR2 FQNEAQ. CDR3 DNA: TGTGCCAGCAGCTTAATCGGCGGGGGCGTCGGCTATGGCTACACCTTC. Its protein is CASSLIGGGVGYGYTF.

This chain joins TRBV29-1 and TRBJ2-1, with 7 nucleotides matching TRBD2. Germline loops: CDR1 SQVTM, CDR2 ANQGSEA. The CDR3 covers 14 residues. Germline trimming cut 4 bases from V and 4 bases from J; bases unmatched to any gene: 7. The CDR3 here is CSVGASGNYNEQFF. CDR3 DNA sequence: TGCAGCGTTGGGGCTAGCGGAAATTACAATGAGCAGTTCTTC.

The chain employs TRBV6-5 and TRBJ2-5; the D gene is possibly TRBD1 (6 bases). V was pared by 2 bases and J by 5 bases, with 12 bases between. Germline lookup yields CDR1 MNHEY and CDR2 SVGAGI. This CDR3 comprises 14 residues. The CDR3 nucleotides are TGTGCCAGCAGTTACGACAGGTTCAGCGAGACCCAGTACTTC. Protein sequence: CASSYDRFSETQYF.

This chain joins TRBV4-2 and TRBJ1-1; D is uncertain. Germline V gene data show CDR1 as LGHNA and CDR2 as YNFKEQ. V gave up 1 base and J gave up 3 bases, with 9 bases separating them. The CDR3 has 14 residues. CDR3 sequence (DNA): TGTGCCAGCAGCCAAGTGTTTCGGGACACTGAAGCTTTCTTT. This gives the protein CASSQVFRDTEAFF.

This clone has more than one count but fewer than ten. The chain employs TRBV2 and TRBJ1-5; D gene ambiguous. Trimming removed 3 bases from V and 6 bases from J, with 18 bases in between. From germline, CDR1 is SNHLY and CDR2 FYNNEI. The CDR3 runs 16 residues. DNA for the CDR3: TGTGCCAGCAGTGACCGCCCGCAATTGGCGGCTCAGCCCCAGCATTTT. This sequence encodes CASSDRPQLAAQPQHF. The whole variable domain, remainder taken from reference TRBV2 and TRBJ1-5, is EPEVTQTPSHQVTQMGQEVILRCVPISNHLYFYWYRQILGQKVEFLVSFYNNEISEKSEIFDDQFSVERPDGSNFTLKIRSTKLEDSAMYFCASSDRPQLAAQPQHFGDGTRLSIL.

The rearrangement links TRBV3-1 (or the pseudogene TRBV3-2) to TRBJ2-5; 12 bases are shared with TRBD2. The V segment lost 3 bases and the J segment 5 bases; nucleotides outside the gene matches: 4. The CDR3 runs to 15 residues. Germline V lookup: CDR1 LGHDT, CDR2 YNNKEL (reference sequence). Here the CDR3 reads CASSQAGTSGETQYF. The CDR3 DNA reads TGTGCCAGCAGCCAGGCCGGGACTAGCGGGGAGACCCAGTACTTC.

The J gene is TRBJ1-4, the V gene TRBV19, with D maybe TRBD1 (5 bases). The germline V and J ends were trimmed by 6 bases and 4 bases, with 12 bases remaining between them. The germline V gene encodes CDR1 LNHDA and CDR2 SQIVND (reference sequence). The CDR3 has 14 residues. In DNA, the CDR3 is TGTGCCAGTAGCCCCCAGGGCCTTAATGAAAAACTGTTTTTT. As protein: CASSPQGLNEKLFF.

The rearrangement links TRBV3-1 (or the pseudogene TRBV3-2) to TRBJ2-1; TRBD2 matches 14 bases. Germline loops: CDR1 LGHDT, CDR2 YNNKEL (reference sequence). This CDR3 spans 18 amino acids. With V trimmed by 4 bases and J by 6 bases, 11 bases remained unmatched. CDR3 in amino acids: CASSPGLAGVAFVNEQFF. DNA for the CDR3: TGTGCCAGCAGCCCGGGACTAGCGGGAGTAGCGTTTGTCAATGAGCAGTTCTTC.

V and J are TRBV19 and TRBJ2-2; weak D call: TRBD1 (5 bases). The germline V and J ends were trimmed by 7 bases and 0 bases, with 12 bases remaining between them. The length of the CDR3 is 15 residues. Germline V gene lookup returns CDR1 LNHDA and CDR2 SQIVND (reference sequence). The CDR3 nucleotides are TGTGCCAGTACCAAGGACACCGCGAACACCGGGGAGCTGTTTTTT. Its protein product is CASTKDTANTGELFF. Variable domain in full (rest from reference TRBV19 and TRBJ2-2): DGGITQSPKYLFRKEGQNVTLSCEQNLNHDAMYWYRQDPGQGLRLIYYSQIVNDFQKGDIAEGYSVSREKKESFPLTVTSAQKNPTAFYLCASTKDTANTGELFFGEGSRLTVL.

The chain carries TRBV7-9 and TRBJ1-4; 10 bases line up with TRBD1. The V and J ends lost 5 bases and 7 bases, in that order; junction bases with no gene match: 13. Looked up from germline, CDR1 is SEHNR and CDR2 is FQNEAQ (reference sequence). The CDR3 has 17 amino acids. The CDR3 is CASSPPAFRDRGEKLFF. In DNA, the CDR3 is TGTGCCAGCAGCCCTCCGGCCTTCCGGGACAGGGGTGAAAAACTGTTTTTT.